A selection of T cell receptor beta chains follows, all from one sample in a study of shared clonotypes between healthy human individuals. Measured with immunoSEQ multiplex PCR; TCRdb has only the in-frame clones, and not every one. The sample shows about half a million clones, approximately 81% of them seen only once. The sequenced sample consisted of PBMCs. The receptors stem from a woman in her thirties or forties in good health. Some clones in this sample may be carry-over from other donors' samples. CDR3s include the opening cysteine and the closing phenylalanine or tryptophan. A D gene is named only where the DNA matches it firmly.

CASSEWAGGPNEQFF	TRBD2	TRBV25-1	TRBJ2-1
CASSQEFGYEQYF	.	TRBV4-3	TRBJ2-7
CASGSDNWYQETQYF	.	TRBV6-1	TRBJ2-5
CATSRGRYTGVETQYF	.	TRBV15	TRBJ2-5
CASSRLAGGPEETQYF	TRBD2	TRBV5-1	TRBJ2-5
CASSDSQGEWQPQHF	TRBD1	TRBV6-1	TRBJ1-5
CASSVTSGDNEQFF	TRBD2	TRBV9	TRBJ2-1
CASSAGLGNQETQYF	TRBD2	TRBV10-2	TRBJ2-5
CASRRLAGRSYNEQFF	TRBD2	TRBV11-2	TRBJ2-1
CASSTPGTQYF	.	TRBV27	TRBJ2-3
CASSLDGSSYEQYF	.	TRBV7-2	TRBJ2-7
CASSLEEGTGGYTF	TRBD1	TRBV19	TRBJ1-2
CASTTYPNTGELFF	.	TRBV19	TRBJ2-2
CASSLSQRSIAYEQYF	.	TRBV7-6	TRBJ2-7
CASSEANGRAEYF	TRBD2	TRBV2	TRBJ2-7
CASSPRLAGGPTYGELFF	TRBD2	TRBV4-3	TRBJ2-2
CSVPGDTSYNEQFF	.	TRBV29-1	TRBJ2-1
CASSAAGLNEQYF	.	TRBV5-4	TRBJ2-7
CASSWASANEQFF	.	TRBV27	TRBJ2-1
CASSQDNGRNQPQHF	.	TRBV4-3	TRBJ1-5
CASSGFTGGISGNTIYF	TRBD1	TRBV5-4	TRBJ1-3
CTSSGGASGYEQYF	TRBD2	TRBV7-9	TRBJ2-7
CASSVGGVNTEAFF	.	TRBV6-1	TRBJ1-1
CATHPGASGRLQETQYF	TRBD2	TRBV15	TRBJ2-5
CATLTRARYEQYF	.	TRBV6-6	TRBJ2-7
CASSGFIRDRQFF	TRBD1	TRBV25-1	TRBJ2-1
CASSLTSGRAGEQYF	TRBD2	TRBV5-8	TRBJ2-7
CASGMSYEQYF	.	TRBV9	TRBJ2-7
CAWSHGSRDTQYF	.	TRBV30	TRBJ2-5
CASSEARGYTF	.	TRBV2	TRBJ1-2
CAITGQLNTEAFF	.	TRBV10-3	TRBJ1-1
CASSSLAGLKYNEQFF	TRBD2	TRBV7-6	TRBJ2-1
CASSILRGHEQYF	.	TRBV11-3	TRBJ2-7
CASSSLPYEQYF	.	TRBV5-5	TRBJ2-7
CASSREGSYAEAFF	.	TRBV4-1	TRBJ1-1
CASSKGGAGTEAFF	.	TRBV28	TRBJ1-1
CASSQDPGLAYNEQFF	TRBD2	TRBV4-2	TRBJ2-1
CASSAGTGEAFF	TRBD1	TRBV6-4	TRBJ1-1
CASTPGQGLTIYF	TRBD1	TRBV6-5	TRBJ1-3
CASSLAQTYEQYF	.	TRBV18	TRBJ2-7
CAIGYEQYF	.	TRBV10-3	TRBJ2-7
CASSLGTPTGELFF	.	TRBV5-1	TRBJ2-2
CASQGFQETQYF	.	TRBV23-1	TRBJ2-5
CSAAGVGAFHNEQFF	.	TRBV29-1	TRBJ2-1
CASRVGPYNEQFF	.	TRBV10-2	TRBJ2-1
CASSLAATDTQYF	TRBD2	TRBV7-3	TRBJ2-3
CASSYGQGTGETQYF	TRBD1	TRBV19	TRBJ2-5
CASSQGGGPQSGANVLTF	TRBD2	TRBV4-1	TRBJ2-6
CATGGPANEQFF	.	TRBV28	TRBJ2-1